Each of the 17 T cell receptor beta chains below was sequenced from the same sample in a study of blood T cell repertoires in COVID-19 (dated by TCRdb to 2018 to 2021). The library relied on the immunoSEQ multiplex PCR assay. TCRdb limited this immuneACCESS table to in-frame rearrangements with V and J called. A share of clones is missing; checked studies link under half to unresolved V genes, and the rest is unexplained. This sample has some 350,000 clones in its table, and around 87% of those were observed once. The biggest ten clones account for roughly 5.2% of the sample. Sequencing was carried out using PBMCs or T cells enriched from blood (not recorded which). The receptors derive from a woman under 40 who had recovered from COVID-19.

The DNA of the CDR3 is TGTGCCAGCAGCTGGATTGGCGGGGAAGCTTTCTTT. Amino acids: CASSWIGGEAFF. The chain employs TRBV6-5 and TRBJ1-1; D is unclear. CDR1 and CDR2 from the germline V gene are MNHEY and SVGAGI. The CDR3 consists of 12 residues. The V gene lost 6 bases and the J gene lost 8 bases, with 13 bases spanning the gap.

This clone was recorded only once. The genes are TRBV18 and TRBJ1-5; 7 positions match TRBD1. Losses at the gene ends were 6 bases for V and 5 bases for J; bases not matched to a gene: 4. Germline-derived CDR1 and CDR2 are KGHSH and LQKENI. The CDR3 is 13 residues long. The CDR3 DNA sequence: TGTGCCAGCTCGGCAGGACAGGATCAGCCCCAGCATTTT. Its protein product is CASSAGQDQPQHF.

This sequence joins TRBV5-1 and TRBJ1-1, with TRBD1 identical over 9 bases. V was pared by 4 bases and J by 6 bases, with 1 base of the junction left unmatched. Germline-derived CDR1 and CDR2 are SGHRS and YFSETQ. The CDR3 consists of 12 residues. The CDR3 loop reads CASSRQGAEAFF. The CDR3 bases are TGCGCCAGCAGCAGACAGGGGGCTGAAGCTTTCTTT.

This clone occurred once. This chain joins TRBV29-1 and TRBJ1-1; no definite D call. V lost 6 bases to trimming and J lost 0 bases, with 5 bases between them. Germline CDR1 and CDR2: SQVTM and ANQGSEA. The CDR3 is 11 residues long. The CDR3 sequence: CSVAVNTEAFF. CDR3 bases: TGCAGCGTAGCGGTGAACACTGAAGCTTTCTTT.

The V and J genes are TRBV12-3 or TRBV12-4 and TRBJ2-7, with TRBD1 as a possible D gene (6 bases). V dropped 6 bases and J dropped 0 bases, with 9 bases sitting between them. CDR3 length: 13 amino acids. The CDR3 DNA reads TGTGCCAGCAGCTGGGGGCCCTCCTACGAGCAGTACTTC. Encoded protein: CASSWGPSYEQYF.

The genes are TRBV19 and TRBJ1-1, with a weak D call TRBD1 (5 bases). Germline V gives CDR1 LNHDA, CDR2 SQIVND (reference sequence). Between the trimmed V and J ends, which lost 5 bases and 3 bases, there was a span of 16 bases. The CDR3 is made up of 15 amino acids. The CDR3 nucleotides read TGTGCCAGTAGTCCCTCAGGAAGGGGCCACACTGAAGCTTTCTTT. As protein: CASSPSGRGHTEAFF. Complete variable domain (other parts from reference TRBV19 and TRBJ1-1): DGGITQSPKYLFRKEGQNVTLSCEQNLNHDAMYWYRQDPGQGLRLIYYSQIVNDFQKGDIAEGYSVSREKKESFPLTVTSAQKNPTAFYLCASSPSGRGHTEAFFGQGTRLTVV.

The chain links TRBV5-1 to TRBJ1-1, with D perhaps TRBD1 (6 bases). The germline V and J ends were trimmed by 2 bases and 1 base, with 9 bases remaining between them. In germline, CDR1 is SGHRS, CDR2 YFSETQ. The CDR3 sequence is 14 residues long. CDR3 protein: CASSLQDRNTEAFF. The CDR3 DNA is TGCGCCAGCAGCTTACAGGACAGGAACACTGAAGCTTTCTTT.

CDR3 sequence reads: CASSPAGTYGYTF. Here the CDR3 DNA reads TGTGCCAGCAGCCCGGCGGGAACCTATGGCTACACCTTC. The rearrangement uses TRBV7-9 and TRBJ1-2, with D hard to call. This CDR3 is 13 amino acids long. V lost 5 bases and J lost 4, with 11 bases in between. CDR1 SEHNR and CDR2 FQNEAQ come from the germline V gene (reference sequence).

This chain connects TRBV6-5 to TRBJ1-2; no definite D call. CDR3 length: 13 amino acids. V lost 2 bases to trimming and J lost 4 bases, with 8 bases between them. The germline V gene encodes CDR1 MNHEY and CDR2 SVGAGI. DNA of the CDR3: TGTGCCAGCAGTTACGCCACCAGCTATGGCTACACCTTC. Residues: CASSYATSYGYTF.

The chain joins TRBV6-5 to TRBJ1-2; D is uncertain. The CDR3 is made up of 15 amino acids. The ends were cut back, 6 bases at V and 6 bases at J, with 20 bases in the middle. CDR1 and CDR2 from the germline V gene are MNHEY and SVGAGI. CDR3 sequence: CASSPRPTLGDGYTF. The CDR3, as DNA: TGTGCCAGCAGCCCCCGGCCGACCCTCGGAGATGGCTACACCTTC.

The rearrangement uses TRBV19 and TRBJ1-5; 9 positions agree with TRBD1. Germline V gene sequence: CDR1 LNHDA, CDR2 SQIVND (reference sequence). This CDR3 is built from 13 residues. With 4 bases clipped from V and 9 bases from J, the junction kept 4 bases outside the gene matches. The DNA for the CDR3 is TGTGCCAGTAGTACGGGACAGGGAGGGCCCCAGCATTTT. Amino acids: CASSTGQGGPQHF.

The chain joins TRBV28 to TRBJ2-3, with 7 bases matching TRBD2. The CDR3 sequence is 16 residues long. After removal of 4 bases from V and 4 bases from J, the junction contained 11 bases not matched to a gene. Germline CDR1 reads MDHEN; CDR2 reads SYDVKM. CDR3 bases: TGTGCCAGCAGTTCTGGGCGGACTAGTAGGGCAGATACGCAGTATTTT. Translated: CASSSGRTSRADTQYF.

V is TRBV18 and J is TRBJ1-2; 7 bases align to TRBD1. The V segment lost 3 bases and the J segment 3 bases; nucleotides outside the gene matches: 4. Germline CDR1 and CDR2: KGHSH and LQKENI. There are 14 residues in the CDR3. CDR3 residues: CASSPGQFDYGYTF. The CDR3 DNA reads as TGTGCCAGCTCACCGGGACAGTTCGACTATGGCTACACCTTC.

V is TRBV7-6 and J is TRBJ2-2; perhaps TRBD1 as D (6 bases). This CDR3 has 15 residues. Per germline, CDR1 SGHVS and CDR2 FNYEAQ. Trimming stripped 2 bases from V and 3 bases from J, with 10 bases between. The CDR3 here is CASSLNRVDTGELFF. CDR3 DNA sequence: TGTGCCAGCAGCTTAAACAGGGTGGACACCGGGGAGCTGTTTTTT.

In this sample, this clone turned up once. J is TRBJ1-1 and V is TRBV19; D perhaps matches TRBD1 (6 bases). V gave up 5 bases and J gave up 8 bases, with 12 bases separating them. The CDR3 totals 12 residues. Germline CDR1 LNHDA, CDR2 SQIVND (reference sequence). CDR3 loop: CASSPPGTEAFF. The CDR3 nucleotides are TGTGCCAGTAGTCCGCCCGGGACAGAAGCTTTCTTT.

The chain has TRBV6-5 and TRBJ2-7; 7 bases line up with TRBD1. V shed 9 bases, J shed 3 bases, and the junction held 8 bases outside the gene matches. The CDR3 sequence is 13 residues long. Germline lookup yields CDR1 MNHEY and CDR2 SVGAGI. This CDR3 is CASGRTGDYEQYF. For the CDR3, the DNA is TGTGCCAGTGGCAGGACAGGAGACTACGAGCAGTACTTC.

The chain has TRBV9 and TRBJ1-2; D remains unclear. CDR1 and CDR2 from the germline V gene are SGDLS and YYNGEE. V gave up 1 base and J gave up 5 bases, with 15 bases separating them. The CDR3 runs 15 residues. DNA of the CDR3: TGTGCCAGCAGCGTAAGGGAGTCTATCCCTTATGGCTACACCTTC. Its translation is CASSVRESIPYGYTF.